This is a list of T cell receptor beta chains from one sample in a study of blood T cells in healthy people across ages. One entry per CDR3 protein results from TCRdb running MiXCR on the 5' RACE reads. The sample lists some 1.1 million distinct CDR3 sequences; approximately 38% were seen once. Material: blood. These receptors all stem from a man aged 18 to 30 in good health. Each CDR3 is given with its conserved first and last residue. A D gene is named only where the DNA matches it firmly. Only part of the rows carry a size: once, few, many, or a class if the clone is expanded.

abundance: NA; len: 16; j_gene: TRBJ2-1; v_gene: TRBV28; d_gene: NA; CDR3nt: TGTGCCAGCAGTTTAAGTGGCGGGGAAGTCCACAATGAGCAGTTCTTC; CDR3aa: CASSLSGGEVHNEQFF
abundance: NA; len: 13; j_gene: TRBJ2-1; v_gene: TRBV7-2; d_gene: NA; CDR3nt: TGTGCCAGCAGTTTAGCAGGGTACGGGGAGCAGTTCTTC; CDR3aa: CASSLAGYGEQFF
abundance: few; len: 16; j_gene: TRBJ2-1; v_gene: TRBV3-1; d_gene: NA; CDR3nt: TGTGCCAGCGAGCCAAGTTGGGACTGGGCCCGTCGGGAGCAGTTCTTC; CDR3aa: CASEPSWDWARREQFF
abundance: NA; len: 15; j_gene: TRBJ2-1; v_gene: TRBV6-5; d_gene: TRBD2; CDR3nt: TGTGCCAGCAGTTACGGGCGGGGGGGCCACAATGAGCAGTTCTTC; CDR3aa: CASSYGRGGHNEQFF
abundance: many; len: 10; j_gene: TRBJ2-7; v_gene: TRBV20-1; d_gene: NA; CDR3nt: TGCAGTGCTATAACAGGGAGGCAGTACTTC; CDR3aa: CSAITGRQYF
abundance: few; len: 15; j_gene: TRBJ1-2; v_gene: TRBV30; d_gene: NA; CDR3nt: TGTGCCTGGAAATCGGACGGGCACAGGAACTATGGCTACACCTTC; CDR3aa: CAWKSDGHRNYGYTF
abundance: few; len: 14; j_gene: TRBJ1-6; v_gene: TRBV10-2; d_gene: NA; CDR3nt: TGCGCCAGCAAAAAGACAGAACCTAATTCACCCCTCCACTTT; CDR3aa: CASKKTEPNSPLHF
abundance: once; len: 14; j_gene: TRBJ1-2; v_gene: TRBV3-1; d_gene: NA; CDR3nt: TGTGCCAGCAGCCAGGCCGCCTCGAACTATGGCTACACCTTC; CDR3aa: CASSQAASNYGYTF
abundance: NA; len: 14; j_gene: TRBJ2-3; v_gene: TRBV19; d_gene: NA; CDR3nt: TGTGCCAGTAGGCCGGGCCCCGCTGGGGATACGCAGTATTTT; CDR3aa: CASRPGPAGDTQYF
abundance: NA; len: 13; j_gene: TRBJ2-1; v_gene: TRBV6-1; d_gene: NA; CDR3nt: TGTGCCAGCATGGTCCACGGGGGCGATGAGCAGTTCTTC; CDR3aa: CASMVHGGDEQFF
abundance: NA; len: 15; j_gene: TRBJ1-4; v_gene: TRBV7-2; d_gene: NA; CDR3nt: TGTGCCAGCAGCCCAAGACAGTCAACTAATGAAAAACTGTTTTTT; CDR3aa: CASSPRQSTNEKLFF
abundance: many; len: 15; j_gene: TRBJ2-1; v_gene: TRBV20-1; d_gene: NA; CDR3nt: TGCAGTGCTAGCCGCCCGGGACGTTTTAAGAATGAGCAGTTCTTC; CDR3aa: CSASRPGRFKNEQFF
abundance: NA; len: 17; j_gene: TRBJ1-1; v_gene: TRBV7-3; d_gene: NA; CDR3nt: TGTGCCAGCAGCTTTATAATCGGCGGCGATATGAACACTGAAGCTTTCTTT; CDR3aa: CASSFIIGGDMNTEAFF
abundance: few; len: 14; j_gene: TRBJ2-7; v_gene: TRBV7-2; d_gene: NA; CDR3nt: TGTGCCAGCAGCTTAGGGGACATTCAGCACGAGCAGTACTTC; CDR3aa: CASSLGDIQHEQYF
abundance: many; len: 13; j_gene: TRBJ2-7; v_gene: TRBV29-1; d_gene: NA; CDR3nt: TGCAGCGTTGGACGGGGACTTACCTACGAGCAGTACTTC; CDR3aa: CSVGRGLTYEQYF
abundance: many; len: 13; j_gene: TRBJ1-2; v_gene: TRBV9; d_gene: TRBD1; CDR3nt: TGTGCCAGCGGTCGACAGGGCAACTATGGCTACACCTTC; CDR3aa: CASGRQGNYGYTF
abundance: many; len: 12; j_gene: TRBJ2-7; v_gene: TRBV11-1; d_gene: NA; CDR3nt: TGTGCCAGCAGCTACGGGGGGCGCGAGCAGTACTTC; CDR3aa: CASSYGGREQYF